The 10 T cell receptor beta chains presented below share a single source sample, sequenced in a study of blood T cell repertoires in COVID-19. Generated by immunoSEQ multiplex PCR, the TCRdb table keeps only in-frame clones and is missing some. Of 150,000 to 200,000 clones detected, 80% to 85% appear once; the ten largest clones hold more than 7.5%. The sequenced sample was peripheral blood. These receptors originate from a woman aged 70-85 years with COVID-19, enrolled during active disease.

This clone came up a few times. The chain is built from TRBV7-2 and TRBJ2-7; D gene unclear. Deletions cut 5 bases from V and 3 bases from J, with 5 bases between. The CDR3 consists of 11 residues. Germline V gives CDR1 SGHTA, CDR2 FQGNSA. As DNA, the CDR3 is TGTGCCAGCAGCACCTACTACGAGCAGTACTTC. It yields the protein CASSTYYEQYF.

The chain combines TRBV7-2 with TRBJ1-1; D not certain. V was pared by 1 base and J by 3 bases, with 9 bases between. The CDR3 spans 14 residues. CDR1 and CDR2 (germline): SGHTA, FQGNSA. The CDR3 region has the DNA TGTGCCAGCAGCTTAGAACCGGGGTACACTGAAGCTTTCTTT. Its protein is CASSLEPGYTEAFF.

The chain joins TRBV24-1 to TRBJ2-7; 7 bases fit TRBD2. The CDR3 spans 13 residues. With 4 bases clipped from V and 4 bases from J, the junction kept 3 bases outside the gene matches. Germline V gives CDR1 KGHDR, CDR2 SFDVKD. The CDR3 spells CATSEASGYEQYF. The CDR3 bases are TGTGCCACCAGTGAGGCTAGCGGTTACGAGCAGTACTTC.

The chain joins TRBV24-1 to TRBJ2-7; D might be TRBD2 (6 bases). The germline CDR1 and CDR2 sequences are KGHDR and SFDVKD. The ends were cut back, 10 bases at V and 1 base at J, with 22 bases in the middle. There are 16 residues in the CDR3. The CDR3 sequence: CATGAGTPFESYEQYF. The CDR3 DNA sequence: TGTGCCACGGGAGCCGGGACTCCATTCGAATCCTACGAGCAGTACTTC.

CDR3 bases: TGTGCCAGCAGCCGTTCTAGCATCCCCAATCTAGGGGCCAACGTCCTGACTTTC. It translates to CASSRSSIPNLGANVLTF. The gene calls are TRBV14 and TRBJ2-6; tentative D call: TRBD2 (5 bases). CDR1 and CDR2 from the germline V gene are SGHDN and FVKESK. The V end lost 4 bases, the J end lost 4 bases, and 20 bases lay between the germline ends. CDR3 length: 18 residues.

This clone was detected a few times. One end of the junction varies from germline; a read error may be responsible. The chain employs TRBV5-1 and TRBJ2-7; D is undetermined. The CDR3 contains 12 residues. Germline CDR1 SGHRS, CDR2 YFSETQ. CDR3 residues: CASSFPSDEQYF. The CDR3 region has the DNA TGCGCCAGCAGCTTCCCCTCCGACGAGCAGTACTTC.

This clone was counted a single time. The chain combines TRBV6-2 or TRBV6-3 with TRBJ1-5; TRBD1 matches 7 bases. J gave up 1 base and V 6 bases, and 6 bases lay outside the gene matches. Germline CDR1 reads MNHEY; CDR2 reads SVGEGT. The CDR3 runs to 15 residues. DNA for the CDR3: TGTGCCAGCAGCAAGACAGGGAAGAGCAATCAGCCCCAGCATTTT. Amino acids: CASSKTGKSNQPQHF.

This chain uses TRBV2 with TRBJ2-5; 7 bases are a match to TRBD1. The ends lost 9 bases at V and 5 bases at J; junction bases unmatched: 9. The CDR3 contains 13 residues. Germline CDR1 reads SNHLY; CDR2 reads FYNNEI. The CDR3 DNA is TGTGCCAGGACGACAGGGTTGGGGGAGACCCAGTACTTC. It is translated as CARTTGLGETQYF.

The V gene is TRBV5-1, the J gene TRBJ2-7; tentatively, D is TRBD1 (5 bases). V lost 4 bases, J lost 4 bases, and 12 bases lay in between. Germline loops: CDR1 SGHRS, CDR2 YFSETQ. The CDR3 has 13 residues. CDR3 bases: TGCGCCAGCAGCCACCAGGGTGGGTACGAGCAGTACTTC. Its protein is CASSHQGGYEQYF.

CDR3 nucleotide sequence: TGTGCCAGCAGTTGGACTAGCGGAAGATCTCAAGAGACCCAGTACTTC. Translating gives CASSWTSGRSQETQYF. This chain joins TRBV27 and TRBJ2-5, with 10 bases aligning to TRBD2. This CDR3 spans 16 amino acids. Trimming took 4 bases from V and 2 from J; bases not matched to a gene: 7. CDR1 is MNHEY and CDR2 is SMNVEV in the germline V gene (reference sequence).